A single sample is the source of the 29 T cell receptor beta chains below, sequenced in a study of shared clonotypes between healthy human individuals. CD45RO-negative, CCR7-selected cells formed the naive CD8 fraction, which excluded terminally differentiated effector memory CD45RA+ cells. TCRdb's table, derived via immunoSEQ multiplex PCR, lists solely in-frame clones and lacks some. The data hold about 680,000 clones, with 92% observed a single time. Source material: naive CD8+ T cells sorted from blood. The receptor set was obtained from a young man in good health.

This clone was seen just once. This chain joins TRBV10-3 and TRBJ1-1; possibly TRBD1 for D (5 bases). The CDR3 has 15 amino acids. Germline-derived CDR1 and CDR2 are ENHRY and SYGVKD. With 6 bases removed from V and 4 bases from J, the gap between germline ends came to 18 bases. CDR3 region: CAIRSVQAGGTEAFF. The CDR3, as DNA: TGTGCCATCAGGTCCGTTCAGGCCGGGGGCACTGAAGCTTTCTTT.

This chain joins TRBV7-2 and TRBJ2-7, with 10 bases fitting TRBD2. The CDR3 consists of 15 residues. Trimming took 1 base from V and 6 from J; bases not matched to a gene: 6. Germline-derived CDR1 and CDR2 are SGHTA and FQGNSA. CDR3 protein: CASSLGLAGAAEQYF. In nucleotides, the CDR3 is TGTGCCAGCAGCTTAGGGCTAGCGGGAGCAGCCGAGCAGTACTTC.

The V call is TRBV19, the J call TRBJ2-7; TRBD1 is a possible D gene (7 bases). This CDR3 has 13 residues. Germline V gives CDR1 LNHDA, CDR2 SQIVND (reference sequence). V lost 7 bases to trimming and J lost 6 bases, with 16 bases between them. CDR3 loop: CASTWTGGGEQYF. CDR3 DNA: TGTGCCAGTACCTGGACAGGAGGGGGCGAGCAGTACTTC.

CDR3 bases: TGTGCCAGCAGCTTGGGGTCGCAGGGGGAATACGAGCAGTACTTC. This codes for CASSLGSQGEYEQYF. V and J are TRBV5-5 and TRBJ2-7, with 7 positions matching TRBD1. The V gene end was trimmed by 0 bases and the J gene end by 4 bases; junction bases not matched to a gene: 7. The CDR3 contains 15 residues. The germline V gene encodes CDR1 SGHKS and CDR2 YYEKEE (reference sequence). The full variable domain, in which reference TRBV5-5 and TRBJ2-7 provide the parts outside the CDR3, is DAGVTQSPTHLIKTRGQQVTLRCSPISGHKSVSWYQQVLGQGPQFIFQYYEKEERGRGNFPDRFSARQFPNYSSELNVNALLLGDSALYLCASSLGSQGEYEQYFGPGTRLTVT.

The J gene is TRBJ2-7, the V gene TRBV2; tentatively, D is TRBD2 (5 bases). The CDR3 is 13 residues long. The germline V gene encodes CDR1 SNHLY and CDR2 FYNNEI. V dropped 11 bases and J dropped 3 bases, with 17 bases sitting between them. DNA of the CDR3: TGTGCCGGAGGAGGCCCCAAGGGCTACGAGCAGTACTTC. Residues: CAGGGPKGYEQYF.

The V and J genes are TRBV19 and TRBJ2-7; unclear D gene. The V gene's germline CDR1 is LNHDA and CDR2 SQIVND (reference sequence). The CDR3 is 13 amino acids. V was trimmed by 6 bases and J by 7 bases, leaving 16 bases between them. The CDR3 is CASSFSGVGEQYF. The CDR3, as DNA: TGTGCCAGTAGCTTCTCGGGTGTTGGAGAGCAGTACTTC.

This chain connects TRBV11-2 to TRBJ1-4; 7 nucleotides match TRBD1. The CDR3 runs to 14 residues. With 4 bases clipped from V and 6 bases from J, the junction kept 5 bases outside the gene matches. The V gene's germline CDR1 is SGHAT and CDR2 FQNNGV. In nucleotides, the CDR3 is TGTGCCAGCAGCTCCCGGGACAGTTATGAAAAACTGTTTTTT. It specifies CASSSRDSYEKLFF.

This clone appeared a single time. The V and J genes are TRBV6-1 and TRBJ2-7; D may correspond to TRBD1 or TRBD2 (5 bases each). The CDR3 extends over 16 amino acids. V lost 0 bases and J lost 4, with 16 bases in between. Germline-derived CDR1 and CDR2 are MNHNS and SASEGT. The CDR3 DNA reads as TGTGCCAGCAGTGAAGCGTACGGGACCGACTTTTACGAGCAGTACTTC. It encodes CASSEAYGTDFYEQYF.

The chain is built from TRBV6-5 and TRBJ1-1; 7 nucleotides match TRBD1. Germline V CDR1 and CDR2: MNHEY, SVGAGI. The CDR3 spans 15 residues. V shed 0 bases and J 5 bases; nucleotides not matched to a gene: 6. The CDR3 nucleotides read TGTGCCAGCAGTTACTCGACAGGGAGTGCGACTGAAGCTTTCTTT. This encodes CASSYSTGSATEAFF.

The chain recombines TRBV28 with TRBJ1-2, with D hard to call. Germline V CDR1 and CDR2: MDHEN, SYDVKM. Trimming removed 7 bases at V and 1 base at J, with 10 bases between. The CDR3 totals 13 residues. The CDR3 here is CASTLPGNYGYTF. CDR3 coding DNA: TGTGCCAGCACCCTCCCCGGTAACTATGGCTACACCTTC.

The chain employs TRBV11-2 and TRBJ1-1; possible D gene TRBD1, 5 bases. From germline, CDR1 is SGHAT and CDR2 FQNNGV. Trimming pared 0 bases from V and 3 bases from J, leaving 14 bases between. This CDR3 region has 16 residues. CDR3 DNA: TGTGCCAGCAGCTTAGATGTGTGGGGGTCGGACACTGAAGCTTTCTTT. Translating gives CASSLDVWGSDTEAFF.

The rearrangement links TRBV7-6 to TRBJ2-7, with D perhaps matching TRBD2 (5 bases). V lost 7 bases and J lost 4, with 11 bases in between. The germline V gene encodes CDR1 SGHVS and CDR2 FNYEAQ. This CDR3 has 12 amino acids. CDR3 in DNA: TGTGCCAGCACGAACCGAGGGTACGAGCAGTACTTC. This gives the protein CASTNRGYEQYF.

This sequence joins TRBV25-1 and TRBJ2-7; TRBD2 might be the D (5 bases). The CDR3 is 10 amino acids. Trimming shortened V by 10 bases and J by 4 bases, and 8 bases separated the two germline ends. The germline V gene has CDR1 MGHDK and CDR2 SYGVNS. The CDR3 here is CATERYEQYF. CDR3 coding DNA: TGTGCCACCGAGCGGTACGAGCAGTACTTC.

Note on this clone: The same CDR3 also results from other DNA sequences found in this sample. J is TRBJ2-7 and V is TRBV5-1, with 9 bases identical to TRBD2. CDR3 length equals 15 residues. Per germline, CDR1 SGHRS and CDR2 YFSETQ. Trimming took 0 bases from V and 2 from J; bases not matched to a gene: 3. The CDR3 protein is CASSLGLAGTYEQYF. The CDR3 DNA sequence: TGCGCCAGCAGCTTGGGTCTAGCGGGGACCTACGAGCAGTACTTC.

The V call is TRBV9, the J call TRBJ2-7; the D gene is possibly TRBD1 (6 bases). The germline CDR1 and CDR2 sequences are SGDLS and YYNGEE. The CDR3 sequence is 13 residues long. The V end was cut by 4 bases, the J end by 2 bases, with 10 bases between. CDR3 protein: CASSPRTAYEQYF. The DNA of the CDR3 is TGTGCCAGCAGCCCAAGGACAGCCTACGAGCAGTACTTC.

This chain uses TRBV7-2 with TRBJ2-2; a weak D match, TRBD2 (6 bases). CDR3 length: 15 residues. The V end lost 6 bases, the J end lost 6 bases, and 17 bases lay between the germline ends. In germline, CDR1 is SGHTA, CDR2 FQGNSA. The CDR3 region has the DNA TGTGCCAGCAGAAGGAGGGCCAGGGTGTCCGGGGAGCTGTTTTTT. It encodes CASRRRARVSGELFF.

This chain uses TRBV6-5 with TRBJ2-7, with 9 positions matching TRBD1. Germline loops: CDR1 MNHEY, CDR2 SVGAGI. V lost 6 bases to trimming and J lost 6 bases; unmatched junction nucleotides: 6. The CDR3 consists of 13 residues. The CDR3 DNA sequence: TGTGCCAGCAGAGGACAGGGGTGGGTCGAGCAGTACTTC. Protein sequence: CASRGQGWVEQYF.

A word on this clone: This same CDR3 is encoded by further DNA sequences in the sample. The chain carries TRBV7-2 and TRBJ2-7; D unclear. V lost 3 bases and J lost 0, with 0 bases in between. The CDR3 covers 11 residues. Germline-derived CDR1 and CDR2 are SGHTA and FQGNSA. As DNA, the CDR3 is TGTGCCAGCAGCTTCTCCTACGAGCAGTACTTC. Protein product: CASSFSYEQYF.

V usage is TRBV5-4 and J usage is TRBJ2-5, with unresolved D. V lost 0 bases and J lost 1, with 10 bases in between. The CDR3 is 15 amino acids. Germline CDR1 SGHNT, CDR2 YYREEE (reference sequence). The CDR3 DNA sequence: TGTGCCAGCAGCTTGGCCGGGTCCGCCCAAGAGACCCAGTACTTC. Translation gives CASSLAGSAQETQYF.

The rearrangement joins TRBV5-6 to TRBJ2-6, with D hard to call. This CDR3 is built from 16 residues. V was trimmed by 2 bases and J by 0 bases, leaving 9 bases between them. Germline lookup yields CDR1 SGHDT and CDR2 YYEEEE. CDR3 protein: CASSFQVLSGANVLTF. CDR3 DNA: TGTGCCAGCAGCTTTCAGGTTCTCTCTGGGGCCAACGTCCTGACTTTC.

This sequence joins TRBV4-3 and TRBJ2-6, with TRBD2 identical over 9 bases. The length of the CDR3 is 18 residues. In germline, CDR1 is LGHNA, CDR2 YSLEER. V shed 0 bases, J shed 4 bases, and the junction held 7 bases outside the gene matches. The CDR3 region is CASSQDVAGGAGANVLTF. The CDR3, as DNA: TGCGCCAGCAGCCAAGATGTCGCGGGAGGGGCCGGGGCCAACGTCCTGACTTTC.

The chain joins TRBV27 to TRBJ1-2; the D is unclear. CDR1 is MNHEY, CDR2 SMNVEV, per germline (reference sequence). Trimming pared 0 bases from V and 8 bases from J, leaving 19 bases between. CDR3 length: 16 residues. The CDR3 region is CASSLSIRTAPRGYTF. CDR3 bases: TGTGCCAGCAGTTTATCGATACGGACCGCCCCAAGGGGCTACACCTTC.

The rearrangement joins TRBV7-9 to TRBJ2-7; TRBD2 agrees at 8 bases. Trimming at V came to 4 bases and at J to 5 bases, leaving 7 bases not matched to a gene. CDR1 is SEHNR, CDR2 FQNEAQ, per germline (reference sequence). The CDR3 is 14 residues long. The DNA of the CDR3 is TGTGCCAGCAGCTCCGACCGGGGGGGCCACGAGCAGTACTTC. This codes for CASSSDRGGHEQYF.

The chain joins TRBV7-9 to TRBJ2-2; tentatively, D is TRBD2 (6 bases). This CDR3 has 16 amino acids. V was trimmed by 2 bases and J by 1 base, leaving 11 bases between them. The germline V gene encodes CDR1 SEHNR and CDR2 FQNEAQ (reference sequence). The CDR3 DNA follows: TGTGCCAGCAGCTTAAGTGGAGCGGGGAACACCGGGGAGCTGTTTTTT. It translates to CASSLSGAGNTGELFF.

This chain links TRBV29-1 with TRBJ1-1, with D hard to call. The CDR3 consists of 13 residues. The V end was cut by 0 bases, the J end by 5 bases, with 10 bases between. Germline CDR1 reads SQVTM; CDR2 reads ANQGSEA. CDR3 sequence (DNA): TGCAGCGTTGAAGATTATAAGGGAACTGAAGCTTTCTTT. Its protein is CSVEDYKGTEAFF.

The chain couples TRBV11-3 to TRBJ2-7; tentatively, D is TRBD2 (6 bases). The V end lost 3 bases, the J end lost 5 bases, and 23 bases lay between the germline ends. The CDR3 spans 17 residues. Germline V gives CDR1 SGHNT, CDR2 YENEEA. The CDR3 DNA sequence: TGTGCCAGCAGCTTTTTATTCCCGGCGGGGTCCCGCGACGAGCAGTACTTC. Protein product: CASSFLFPAGSRDEQYF.

Here the CDR3 DNA reads TGTGCCAGCAACTTGGACAGGGATTCCTACAATGAGCAGTTCTTC. Protein product: CASNLDRDSYNEQFF. V is TRBV21-1 and J is TRBJ2-1; the DNA was not compared with TRBD1, the D call given in the table. TRBV21-1 is noted as a pseudogene. CDR3 size: 15 residues.

The V and J genes are TRBV29-1 and TRBJ2-3; D may be TRBD1 (5 bases). Germline V CDR1 and CDR2: SQVTM, ANQGSEA. CDR3 length: 12 amino acids. CDR3 sequence: CSAELRADTQYF. The CDR3, as DNA: TGCAGTGCTGAGCTCAGGGCAGATACGCAGTATTTT.

The chain has TRBV25-1 and TRBJ1-1, with 7 positions matching TRBD1. The CDR3 has 16 residues. Germline trimming cut 3 bases from V and 4 bases from J; bases unmatched to any gene: 11. Per the germline V gene, CDR1 is MGHDK and CDR2 is SYGVNS. Here the CDR3 reads CASSEYLTGESTEAFF. The CDR3 nucleotides are TGTGCCAGCAGTGAGTATCTCACAGGGGAGAGCACTGAAGCTTTCTTT.